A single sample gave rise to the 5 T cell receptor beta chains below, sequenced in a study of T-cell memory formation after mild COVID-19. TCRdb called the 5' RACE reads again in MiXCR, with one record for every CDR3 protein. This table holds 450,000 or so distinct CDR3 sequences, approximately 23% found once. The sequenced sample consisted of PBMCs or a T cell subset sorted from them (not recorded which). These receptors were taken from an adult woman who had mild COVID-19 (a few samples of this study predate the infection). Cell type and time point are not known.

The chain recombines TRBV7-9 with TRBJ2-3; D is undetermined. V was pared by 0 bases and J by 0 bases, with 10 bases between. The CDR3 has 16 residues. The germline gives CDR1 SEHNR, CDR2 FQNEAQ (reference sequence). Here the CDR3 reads CASSLAFGASTDTQYF. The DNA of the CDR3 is TGTGCCAGCAGCTTAGCGTTCGGCGCTAGCACAGATACGCAGTATTTT.

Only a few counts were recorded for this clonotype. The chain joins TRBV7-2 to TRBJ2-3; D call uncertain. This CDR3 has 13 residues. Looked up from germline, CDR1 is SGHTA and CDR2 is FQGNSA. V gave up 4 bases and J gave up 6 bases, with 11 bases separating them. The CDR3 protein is CASSSDPRDTQYF. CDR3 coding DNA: TGTGCCAGCAGCTCGGACCCTCGGGATACGCAGTATTTT.

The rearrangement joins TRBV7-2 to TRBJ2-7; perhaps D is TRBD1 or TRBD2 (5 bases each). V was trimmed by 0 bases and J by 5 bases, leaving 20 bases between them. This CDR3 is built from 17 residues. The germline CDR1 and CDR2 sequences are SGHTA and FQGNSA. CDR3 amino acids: CASSLALGGAAVHEQYF. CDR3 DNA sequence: TGTGCCAGCAGCTTAGCGCTTGGGGGAGCGGCGGTCCACGAGCAGTACTTC. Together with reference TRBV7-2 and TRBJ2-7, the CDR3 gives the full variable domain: GAGVSQSPSNKVTEKGKDVELRCDPISGHTALYWYRQSLGQGLEFLIYFQGNSAPDKSGLPSDRFSAERTGGSVSTLTIQRTQQEDSAVYLCASSLALGGAAVHEQYFGPGTRLTVT.

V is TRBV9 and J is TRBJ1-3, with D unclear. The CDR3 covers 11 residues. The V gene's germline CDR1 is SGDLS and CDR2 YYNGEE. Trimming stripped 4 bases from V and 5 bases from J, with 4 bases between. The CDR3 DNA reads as TGTGCCAGCAGCCGTCGAAACACCATATATTTT. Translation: CASSRRNTIYF.

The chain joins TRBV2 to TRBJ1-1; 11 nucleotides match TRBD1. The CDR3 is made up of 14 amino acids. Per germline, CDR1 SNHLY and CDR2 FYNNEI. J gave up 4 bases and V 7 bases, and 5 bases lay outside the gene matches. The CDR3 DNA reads TGTGCCAGCATCCCGGACAGGGGGCCCACTGAAGCTTTCTTT. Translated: CASIPDRGPTEAFF.